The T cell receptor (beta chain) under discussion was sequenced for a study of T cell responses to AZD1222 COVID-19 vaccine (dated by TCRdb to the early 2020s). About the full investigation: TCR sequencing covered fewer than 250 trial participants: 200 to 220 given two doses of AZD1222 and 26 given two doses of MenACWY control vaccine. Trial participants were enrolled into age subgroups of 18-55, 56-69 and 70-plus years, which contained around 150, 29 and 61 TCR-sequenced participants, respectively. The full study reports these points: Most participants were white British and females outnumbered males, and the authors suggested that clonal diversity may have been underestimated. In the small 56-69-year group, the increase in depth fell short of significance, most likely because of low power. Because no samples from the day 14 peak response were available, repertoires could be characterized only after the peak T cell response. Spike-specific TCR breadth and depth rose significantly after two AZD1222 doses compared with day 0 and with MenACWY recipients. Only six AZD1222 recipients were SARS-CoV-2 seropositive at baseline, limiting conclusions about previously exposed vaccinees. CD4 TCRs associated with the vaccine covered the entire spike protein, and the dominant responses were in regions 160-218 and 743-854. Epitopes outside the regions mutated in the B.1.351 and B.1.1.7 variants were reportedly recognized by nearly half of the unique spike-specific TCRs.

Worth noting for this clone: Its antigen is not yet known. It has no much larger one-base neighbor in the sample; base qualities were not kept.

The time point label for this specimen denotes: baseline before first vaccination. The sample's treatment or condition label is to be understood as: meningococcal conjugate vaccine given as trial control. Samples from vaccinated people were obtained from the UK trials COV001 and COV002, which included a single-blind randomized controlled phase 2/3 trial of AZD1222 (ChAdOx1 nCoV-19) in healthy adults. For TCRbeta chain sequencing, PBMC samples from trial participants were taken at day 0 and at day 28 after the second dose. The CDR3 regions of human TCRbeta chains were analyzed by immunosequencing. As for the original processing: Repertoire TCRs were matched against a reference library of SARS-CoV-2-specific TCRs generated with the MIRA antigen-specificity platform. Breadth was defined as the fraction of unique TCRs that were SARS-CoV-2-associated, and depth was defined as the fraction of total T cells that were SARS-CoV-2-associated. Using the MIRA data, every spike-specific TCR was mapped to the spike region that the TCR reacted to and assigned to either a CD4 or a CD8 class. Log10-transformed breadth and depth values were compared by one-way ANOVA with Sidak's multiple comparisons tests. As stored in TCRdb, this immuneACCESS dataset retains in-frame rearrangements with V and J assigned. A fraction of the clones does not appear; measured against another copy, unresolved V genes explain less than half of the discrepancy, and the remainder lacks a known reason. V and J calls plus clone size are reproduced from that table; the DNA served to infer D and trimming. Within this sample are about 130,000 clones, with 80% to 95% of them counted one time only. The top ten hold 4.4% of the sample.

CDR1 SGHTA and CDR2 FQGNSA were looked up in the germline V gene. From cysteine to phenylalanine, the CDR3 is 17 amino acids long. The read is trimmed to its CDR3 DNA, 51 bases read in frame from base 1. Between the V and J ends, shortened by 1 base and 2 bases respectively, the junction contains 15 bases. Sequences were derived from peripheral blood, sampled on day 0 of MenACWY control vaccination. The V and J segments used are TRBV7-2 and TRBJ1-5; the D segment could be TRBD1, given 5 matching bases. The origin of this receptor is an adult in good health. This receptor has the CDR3 CASSLGHVGAGNQPQHF. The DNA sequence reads TGTGCCAGCAGCTTAGGTCATGTTGGGGCTGGCAATCAGCCCCAGCATTTT.